The rows below give T cell receptor beta chains drawn from one sample of a study of T cell responses to AZD1222 COVID-19 vaccine. Here immunoSEQ multiplex PCR was the method, and the copy in TCRdb shows in-frame clones only, minus some. The profile shows more than 110,000 clones, over 90% of them singletons. The specimen comprised peripheral blood, sampled on day 0 of AZD1222 vaccination. These receptors all come from an adult in good health. Each CDR3 is given with its conserved first and last residue. The order of the fields is clone size, D gene, V gene, J gene, CDR3 length, CDR3 DNA, CDR3 protein. The D gene is left open where the match is weak. The size entry is marked missing in some rows and otherwise reads once, few, many or a size class.

abundance: -
d_gene: -
v_gene: TRBV18
j_gene: TRBJ1-5
len: 15
CDR3nt: TGTGCCAGCTCACCACCGGGAGTAGGGAATCAGCCCCAGCATTTT
CDR3aa: CASSPPGVGNQPQHF

abundance: -
d_gene: TRBD2
v_gene: TRBV11-2
j_gene: TRBJ2-1
len: 16
CDR3nt: TGTGCCAGCAGCTTAACCGGGAGGGCCTTGTACAATGAGCAGTTCTTC
CDR3aa: CASSLTGRALYNEQFF

abundance: -
d_gene: -
v_gene: TRBV28
j_gene: TRBJ2-7
len: 14
CDR3nt: TGTGCCAGCAGTTTATTGGCAGGGTCGCGCGAGCAGTACTTC
CDR3aa: CASSLLAGSREQYF

abundance: once
d_gene: -
v_gene: TRBV28
j_gene: TRBJ1-4
len: 14
CDR3nt: TGTGCCAGCGTTCGTACAGGGATTAATGAAAAACTGTTTTTT
CDR3aa: CASVRTGINEKLFF

abundance: -
d_gene: -
v_gene: TRBV3-1/TRBV3-2
j_gene: TRBJ2-3
len: 15
CDR3nt: TGTGCCAGCAGTTCCGACCTGAGACGCACAGATACGCAGTATTTT
CDR3aa: CASSSDLRRTDTQYF

abundance: -
d_gene: -
v_gene: TRBV9
j_gene: TRBJ2-1
len: 14
CDR3nt: TGTGCCAGCAGCGTAGGCGGGCCGCCCAATGAGCAGTTCTTC
CDR3aa: CASSVGGPPNEQFF

abundance: -
d_gene: TRBD2
v_gene: TRBV5-1
j_gene: TRBJ2-7
len: 14
CDR3nt: TGCGCCAGCAGCTTACTAGCGGGAGATAACGAGCAGTACTTC
CDR3aa: CASSLLAGDNEQYF

abundance: -
d_gene: -
v_gene: TRBV10-3
j_gene: TRBJ2-7
len: 13
CDR3nt: TGTGCCATCGGACTTCCTCTCCGTGGGGAGCAGTACTTC
CDR3aa: CAIGLPLRGEQYF

abundance: -
d_gene: -
v_gene: TRBV5-1
j_gene: TRBJ1-1
len: 15
CDR3nt: TGCGCCAGCAGCTTGGACACGAGCATGAACACTGAAGCTTTCTTT
CDR3aa: CASSLDTSMNTEAFF

abundance: -
d_gene: TRBD1
v_gene: TRBV28
j_gene: TRBJ1-1
len: 17
CDR3nt: TGTGCCAGCAGTTTCGTCGAGACAGGGCCAGTGAACACTGAAGCTTTCTTT
CDR3aa: CASSFVETGPVNTEAFF

abundance: -
d_gene: TRBD1
v_gene: TRBV5-1
j_gene: TRBJ1-1
len: 16
CDR3nt: TGCGCCAGCAGCCAAAAACCTTCCCCAGGGGGCACTGAAGCTTTCTTT
CDR3aa: CASSQKPSPGGTEAFF

abundance: -
d_gene: -
v_gene: TRBV3-1/TRBV3-2
j_gene: TRBJ2-1
len: 17
CDR3nt: TGTGCCAGCAGCCAAGCCCCAGGGCGACTCTCCTACAATGAGCAGTTCTTC
CDR3aa: CASSQAPGRLSYNEQFF

abundance: -
d_gene: -
v_gene: TRBV5-1
j_gene: TRBJ1-1
len: 15
CDR3nt: TGCGCCAGCAGCCCGACCGTAGGGTTGAACACTGAAGCTTTCTTT
CDR3aa: CASSPTVGLNTEAFF

abundance: once
d_gene: TRBD1
v_gene: TRBV4-1
j_gene: TRBJ1-1
len: 19
CDR3nt: TGCGCCAGCAGCCAAGATGCCCAAATTACCAGGGGGCTTGACACTGAAGCTTTCTTT
CDR3aa: CASSQDAQITRGLDTEAFF